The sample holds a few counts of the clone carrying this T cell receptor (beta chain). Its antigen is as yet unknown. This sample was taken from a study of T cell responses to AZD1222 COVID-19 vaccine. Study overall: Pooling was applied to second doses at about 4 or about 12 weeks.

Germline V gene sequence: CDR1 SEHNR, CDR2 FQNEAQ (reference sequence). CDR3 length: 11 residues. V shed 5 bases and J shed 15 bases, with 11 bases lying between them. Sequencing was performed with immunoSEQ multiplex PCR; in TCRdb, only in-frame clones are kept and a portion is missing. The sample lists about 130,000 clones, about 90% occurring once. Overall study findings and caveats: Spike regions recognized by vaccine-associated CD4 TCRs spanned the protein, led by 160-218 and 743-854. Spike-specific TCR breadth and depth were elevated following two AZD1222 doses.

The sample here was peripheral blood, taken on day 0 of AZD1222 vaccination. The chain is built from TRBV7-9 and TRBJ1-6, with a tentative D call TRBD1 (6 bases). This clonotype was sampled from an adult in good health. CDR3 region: CASSTQGHLHF. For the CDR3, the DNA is TGTGCCAGCAGCACACAGGGTCACCTCCACTTT.